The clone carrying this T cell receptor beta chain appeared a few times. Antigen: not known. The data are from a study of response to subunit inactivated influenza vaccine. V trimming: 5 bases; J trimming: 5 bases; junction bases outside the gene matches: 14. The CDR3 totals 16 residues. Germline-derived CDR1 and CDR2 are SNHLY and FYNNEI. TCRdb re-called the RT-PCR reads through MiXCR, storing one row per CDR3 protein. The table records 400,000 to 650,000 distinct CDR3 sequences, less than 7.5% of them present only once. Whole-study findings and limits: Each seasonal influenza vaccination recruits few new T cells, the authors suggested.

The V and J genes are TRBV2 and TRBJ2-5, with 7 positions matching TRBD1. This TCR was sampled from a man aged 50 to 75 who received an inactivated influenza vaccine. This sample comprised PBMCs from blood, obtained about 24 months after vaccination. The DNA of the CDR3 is TGTGCCAGCAGTCGGCAACGACAGGGTCCGAGCGAGACCCAGTACTTC. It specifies CASSRQRQGPSETQYF.